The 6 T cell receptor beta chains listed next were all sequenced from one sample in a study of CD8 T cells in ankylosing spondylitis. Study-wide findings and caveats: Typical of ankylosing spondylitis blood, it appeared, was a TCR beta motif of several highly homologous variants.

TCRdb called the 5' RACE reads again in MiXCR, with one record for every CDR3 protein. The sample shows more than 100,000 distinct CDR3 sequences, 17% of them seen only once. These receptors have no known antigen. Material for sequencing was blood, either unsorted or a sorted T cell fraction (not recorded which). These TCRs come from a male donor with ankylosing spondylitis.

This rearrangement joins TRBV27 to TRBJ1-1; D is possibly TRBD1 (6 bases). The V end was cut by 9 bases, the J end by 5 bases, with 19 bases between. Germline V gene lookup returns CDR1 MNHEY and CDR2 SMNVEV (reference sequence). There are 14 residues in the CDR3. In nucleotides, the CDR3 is TGTGCCAGTCGGTCGGACGGGGGCGGTACTGAAGCTTTCTTT. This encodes CASRSDGGGTEAFF.

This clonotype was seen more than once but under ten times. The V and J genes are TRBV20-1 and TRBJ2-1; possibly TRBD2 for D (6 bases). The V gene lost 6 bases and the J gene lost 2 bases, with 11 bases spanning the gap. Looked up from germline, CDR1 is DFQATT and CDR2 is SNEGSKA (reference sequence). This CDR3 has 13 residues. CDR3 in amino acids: CSAAEGAYNEQFF. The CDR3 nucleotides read TGCAGTGCCGCGGAGGGCGCCTACAATGAGCAGTTCTTC.

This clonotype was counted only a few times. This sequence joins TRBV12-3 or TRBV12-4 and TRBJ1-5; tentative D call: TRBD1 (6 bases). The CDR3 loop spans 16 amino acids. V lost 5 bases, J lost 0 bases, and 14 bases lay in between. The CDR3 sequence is CASSPNPGDSNQPQHF. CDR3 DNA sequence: TGTGCCAGCAGTCCCAACCCAGGGGATAGCAATCAGCCCCAGCATTTT.

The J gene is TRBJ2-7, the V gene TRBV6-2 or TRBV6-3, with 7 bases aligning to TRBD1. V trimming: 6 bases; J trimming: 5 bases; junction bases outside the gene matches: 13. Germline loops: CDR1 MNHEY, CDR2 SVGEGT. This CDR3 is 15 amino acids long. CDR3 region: CASSSGQPTAHEQYF. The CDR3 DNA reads TGTGCCAGCAGCTCGGGACAGCCCACGGCCCACGAGCAGTACTTC.

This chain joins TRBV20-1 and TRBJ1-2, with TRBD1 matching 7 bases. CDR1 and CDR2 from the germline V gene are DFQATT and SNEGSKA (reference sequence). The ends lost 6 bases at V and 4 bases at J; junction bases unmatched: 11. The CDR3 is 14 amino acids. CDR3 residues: CSAKVRRDSYGYTF. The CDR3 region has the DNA TGCAGTGCAAAGGTTAGGCGGGACAGCTATGGCTACACCTTC.

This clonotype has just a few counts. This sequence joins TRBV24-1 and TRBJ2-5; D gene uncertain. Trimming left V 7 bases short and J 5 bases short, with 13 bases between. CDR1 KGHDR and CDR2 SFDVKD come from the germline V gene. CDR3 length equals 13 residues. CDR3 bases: TGTGCCACCAGGGGCAGCGAGAAGGAGACCCAGTACTTC. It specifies CATRGSEKETQYF.